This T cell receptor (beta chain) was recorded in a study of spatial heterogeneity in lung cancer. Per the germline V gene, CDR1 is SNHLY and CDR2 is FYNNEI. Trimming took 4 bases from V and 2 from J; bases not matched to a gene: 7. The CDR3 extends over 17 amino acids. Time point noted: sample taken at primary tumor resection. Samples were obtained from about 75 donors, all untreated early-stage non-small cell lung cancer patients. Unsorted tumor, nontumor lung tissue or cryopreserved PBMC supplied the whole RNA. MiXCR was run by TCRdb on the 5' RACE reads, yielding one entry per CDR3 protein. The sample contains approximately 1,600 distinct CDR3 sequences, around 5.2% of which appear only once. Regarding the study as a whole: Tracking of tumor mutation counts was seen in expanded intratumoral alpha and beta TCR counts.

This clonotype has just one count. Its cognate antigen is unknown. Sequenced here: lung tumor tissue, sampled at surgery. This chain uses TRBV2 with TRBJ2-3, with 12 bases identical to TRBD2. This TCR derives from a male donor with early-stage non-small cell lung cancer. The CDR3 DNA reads TGTGCCAGCAGTGCTTTGGCTAGCGGGGGGGCCACAGATACGCAGTATTTT. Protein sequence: CASSALASGGATDTQYF. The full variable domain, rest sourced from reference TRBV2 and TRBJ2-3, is EPEVTQTPSHQVTQMGQEVILRCVPISNHLYFYWYRQILGQKVEFLVSFYNNEISEKSEIFDDQFSVERPDGSNFTLKIRSTKLEDSAMYFCASSALASGGATDTQYFGPGTRLTVL.